These T cell receptor beta chains were read from a single sample in a study of blood T cell repertoires in COVID-19. Sequencing used immunoSEQ multiplex PCR; TCRdb keeps in-frame clones, though not all of them. The data hold around 99,000 clones, with around 83% observed a single time. The sequenced material came from peripheral blood. Receptors were obtained from a woman aged 80 or over with active or convalescent COVID-19. The CDR3 runs from the conserved cysteine through the conserved F or W. D genes are given only for firm matches. Where a row states a size, it is once, few, many or the class of an expanded clone; other rows omit it.

abundance	j_gene	v_gene	d_gene	len	CDR3nt	CDR3aa
-	TRBJ2-7	TRBV2	TRBD2	13	TGTGCCAGCAGTGTCCTAGGGACTAGTGGCCAGTACTTC	CASSVLGTSGQYF
-	TRBJ2-1	TRBV24-1	-	15	TGTGCCACCAGTGGTTTTCCTCCCCTACAGAATGAGCAGTTCTTC	CATSGFPPLQNEQFF
-	TRBJ2-1	TRBV5-1	TRBD1	13	TGCGCCAGCAGCATCTACAGGGGGGATGAGCAGTTCTTC	CASSIYRGDEQFF
-	TRBJ2-7	TRBV6-2/TRBV6-3	-	12	TGTGCCAGCAGTTACGTCCGCTACGAGCAGTACTTC	CASSYVRYEQYF
once	TRBJ2-3	TRBV5-1	TRBD2	17	TGCGCCAGCAGCTTGGCCGCTAGCGGGAGAGGAACAGATACGCAGTATTTT	CASSLAASGRGTDTQYF
-	TRBJ2-7	TRBV3-1/TRBV3-2	TRBD1	15	TGTGCCAGCAGCCAAGGACAGGGGCTTAACTACGAGCAGTACTTC	CASSQGQGLNYEQYF
-	TRBJ1-5	TRBV19	-	16	TGTGCCAGTAGTGCCCCGGGGACTGCGGGGAATCAGCCCCAGCATTTT	CASSAPGTAGNQPQHF
-	TRBJ1-2	TRBV12-3/TRBV12-4	TRBD1	13	TGTGCCAGCAGTGGGGACAGGGGTTATGGCTACACCTTC	CASSGDRGYGYTF
-	TRBJ2-1	TRBV5-1	TRBD2	17	TGCGCCAGCAGCTTTGGGGCGGGGGGCGCGGGCTACAATGAGCAGTTCTTC	CASSFGAGGAGYNEQFF
-	TRBJ1-6	TRBV5-4	-	16	TGTGCCAGCAGCCGGAATACAGGGAACCATAATTCACCCCTCCACTTT	CASSRNTGNHNSPLHF
-	TRBJ2-7	TRBV11-3	TRBD2	15	TGTGCCAGCAGCTTAGAGGCGGGGGACTCCTACGAGCAGTACTTC	CASSLEAGDSYEQYF
-	TRBJ2-7	TRBV18	TRBD2	14	TGTGCCAGCTCAGAGACTAGCGGGAGCTACGAGCAGTACTTC	CASSETSGSYEQYF